This TCR beta chain comes out of a study of blood T cell repertoires in COVID-19. Study-wide background: Sample material is recorded as cDNA or gDNA derived from T cells, B-cell-depleted T cells, or PBMCs.

In the authors' workflow: Scientists estimated how many nucleated cells there were by amplifying reference gene primers. The protocol was immunoSEQ multiplex PCR, while the TCRdb copy is restricted to in-frame clones and leaves out a portion. The V and J calls and clone size are taken from that table; D and trimming were inferred from the DNA. This table holds about 160,000 clones, just under 90% found once. V lost 5 bases and J lost 7; bases outside the gene matches: 10. Germline V gene data show CDR1 as KGHSH and CDR2 as LQKENI. The CDR3 extends over 14 amino acids. The origin of this receptor is a woman in her seventies with COVID-19, enrolled during active disease. Sequenced input: peripheral blood. V and J are TRBV18 and TRBJ2-7; 8 bases map to TRBD1. The CDR3: CASSYGTGWGEQYF. The CDR3 DNA reads TGTGCCAGCTCATACGGGACAGGATGGGGTGAGCAGTACTTC.